This TCR beta chain was retrieved from a study of blood T cell repertoires in COVID-19. Study-wide background: Sources were T cells, B-cell-depleted T cells, or PBMCs; the material itself was cDNA or gDNA.

Original processing methods: Estimation of nucleated cell counts relied on the amplification of reference gene primers. Here immunoSEQ multiplex PCR was the method, and the copy in TCRdb shows in-frame clones only, minus some. The V and J calls and clone size come from that table; D and trimming were worked out from the DNA. The table includes some 150,000 clones, around 85% detected once. Cohorts were based on clinical histories the participants reported. All recovered Cohort 3 donors got two negative PCRs, got clearance, or saw symptom resolution. The CDR3 spans 17 residues. The germline V gene encodes CDR1 MNHEY and CDR2 SMNVEV (reference sequence). Trimming took off 0 bases at V and 5 bases at J, with 19 bases between the two ends.

This receptor was obtained from a man aged 50-60 years who had recovered from COVID-19. This chain connects TRBV27 to TRBJ2-5; D uncertain. The sample comprised PBMCs or T cells enriched from blood (not recorded which). The CDR3 spells CASSLSSPGLSFETQYF. CDR3 coding DNA: TGTGCCAGCAGTTTATCCTCCCCTGGGCTGTCGTTTGAGACCCAGTACTTC.